A single TCR beta chain is shown here with its context. As it was prepared, the TCRbeta library received unique molecular identifiers. TCRdb re-called the PCR reads through MiXCR, storing one row per CDR3 protein. The sample holds some 200,000 distinct CDR3 sequences, approximately 11% seen once. The CDR3 covers 12 residues. Germline V gives CDR1 SGHTA, CDR2 FQGNSA. The V end lost 1 base, the J end lost 6 bases, and 6 bases lay between the germline ends. The sample is drawn from a study of T-cell reconstitution after alpha-beta-depleted transplantation in children. The chain recombines TRBV7-2 with TRBJ2-5, with D hard to call. The TCR sequence derives from a child under three years old with acute myeloid leukemia, due to receive a stem cell transplant. The sample here was PBMCs, taken before TCRalphabeta/CD19-depleted stem cell transplant. CDR3 residues: CASSLDLKTQYF. The CDR3 region has the DNA TGTGCCAGCAGCTTAGACCTGAAGACCCAGTACTTC.